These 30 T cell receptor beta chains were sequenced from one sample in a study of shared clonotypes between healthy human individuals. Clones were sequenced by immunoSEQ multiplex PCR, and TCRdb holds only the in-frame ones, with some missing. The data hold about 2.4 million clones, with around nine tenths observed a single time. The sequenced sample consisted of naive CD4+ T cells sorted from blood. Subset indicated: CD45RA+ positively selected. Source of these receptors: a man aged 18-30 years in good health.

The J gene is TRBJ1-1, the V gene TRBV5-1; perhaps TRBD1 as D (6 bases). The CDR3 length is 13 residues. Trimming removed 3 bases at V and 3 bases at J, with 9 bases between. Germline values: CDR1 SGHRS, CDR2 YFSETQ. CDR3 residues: CASSSQGHTEAFF. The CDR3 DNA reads TGCGCCAGCAGCTCTCAGGGGCACACTGAAGCTTTCTTT.

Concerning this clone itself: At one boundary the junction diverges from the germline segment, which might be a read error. This chain's CDR3 is CASSIGQGLLSIF. The CDR3 DNA reads as TGTGCCAGCAGCATCGGACAGGGCCTATTAAGCATATTT. V is TRBV6-1 and J is TRBJ1-3, with 8 bases matching TRBD1. The germline V gene encodes CDR1 MNHNS and CDR2 SASEGT. This CDR3 region has 13 residues.

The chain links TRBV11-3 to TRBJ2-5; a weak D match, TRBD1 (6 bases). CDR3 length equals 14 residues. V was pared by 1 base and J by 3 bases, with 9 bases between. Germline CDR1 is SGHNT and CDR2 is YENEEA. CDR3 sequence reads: CASSLGTEKETQYF. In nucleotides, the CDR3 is TGTGCCAGCAGCTTAGGGACAGAGAAAGAGACCCAGTACTTC.

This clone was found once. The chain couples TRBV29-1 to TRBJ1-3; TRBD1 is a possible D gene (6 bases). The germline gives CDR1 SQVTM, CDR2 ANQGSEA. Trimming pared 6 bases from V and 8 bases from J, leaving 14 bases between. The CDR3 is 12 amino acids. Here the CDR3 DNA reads TGCAGCGTGGGACACCCTCCAGACACCATATATTTT. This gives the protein CSVGHPPDTIYF.

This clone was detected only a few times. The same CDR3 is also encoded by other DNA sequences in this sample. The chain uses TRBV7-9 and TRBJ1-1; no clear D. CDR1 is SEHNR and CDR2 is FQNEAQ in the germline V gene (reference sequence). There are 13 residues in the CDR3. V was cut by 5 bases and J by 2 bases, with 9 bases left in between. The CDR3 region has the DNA TGTGCCAGCAGCCAACAAGAAAACACTGAAGCTTTCTTT. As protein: CASSQQENTEAFF.

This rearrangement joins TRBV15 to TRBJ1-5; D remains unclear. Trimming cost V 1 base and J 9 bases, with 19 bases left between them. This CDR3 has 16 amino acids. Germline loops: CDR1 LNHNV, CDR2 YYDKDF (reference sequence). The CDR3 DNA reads TGTGCCACCAGCAGAGGCTTGGACGGCACGGAGGGGCCCCAGCATTTT. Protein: CATSRGLDGTEGPQHF.

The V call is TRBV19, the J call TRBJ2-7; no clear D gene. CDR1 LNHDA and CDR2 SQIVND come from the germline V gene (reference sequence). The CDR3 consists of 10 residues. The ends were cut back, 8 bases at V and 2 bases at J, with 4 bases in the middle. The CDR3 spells CASLTYEQYF. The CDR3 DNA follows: TGTGCCAGTCTGACCTACGAGCAGTACTTC.

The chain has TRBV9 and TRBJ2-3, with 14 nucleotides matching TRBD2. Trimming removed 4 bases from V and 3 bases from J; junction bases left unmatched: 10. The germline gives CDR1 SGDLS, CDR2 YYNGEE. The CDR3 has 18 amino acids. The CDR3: CASSLRGTSGSWTDTQYF. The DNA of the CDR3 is TGTGCCAGCAGCCTCCGGGGGACTAGCGGGAGTTGGACAGATACGCAGTATTTT.

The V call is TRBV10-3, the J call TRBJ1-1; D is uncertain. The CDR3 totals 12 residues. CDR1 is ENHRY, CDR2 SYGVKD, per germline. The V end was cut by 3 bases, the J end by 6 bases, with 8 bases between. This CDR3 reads CAISDGDAEAFF. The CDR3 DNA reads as TGTGCCATCAGTGACGGAGATGCTGAAGCTTTCTTT.

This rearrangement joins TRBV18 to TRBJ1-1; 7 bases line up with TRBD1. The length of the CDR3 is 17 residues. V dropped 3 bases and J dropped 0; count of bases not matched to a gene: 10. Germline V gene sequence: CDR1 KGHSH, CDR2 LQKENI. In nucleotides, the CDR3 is TGTGCCAGCTCACCGTCTCTCACAGGGGTAATGAACACTGAAGCTTTCTTT. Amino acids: CASSPSLTGVMNTEAFF.

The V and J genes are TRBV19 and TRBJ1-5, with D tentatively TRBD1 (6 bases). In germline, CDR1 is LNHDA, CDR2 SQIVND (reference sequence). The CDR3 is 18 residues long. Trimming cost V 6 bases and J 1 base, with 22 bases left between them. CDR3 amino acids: CASSVESLGGLSNQPQHF. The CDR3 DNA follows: TGTGCCAGTAGCGTGGAGTCGTTAGGGGGGTTGAGCAATCAGCCCCAGCATTTT.

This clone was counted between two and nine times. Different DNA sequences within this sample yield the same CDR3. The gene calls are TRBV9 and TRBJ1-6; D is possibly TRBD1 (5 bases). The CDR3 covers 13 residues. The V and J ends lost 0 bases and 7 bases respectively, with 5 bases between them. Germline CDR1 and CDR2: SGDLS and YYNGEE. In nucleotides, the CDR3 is TGTGCCAGCAGCGTAGGGGGGAATTCACCCCTCCACTTT. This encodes CASSVGGNSPLHF.

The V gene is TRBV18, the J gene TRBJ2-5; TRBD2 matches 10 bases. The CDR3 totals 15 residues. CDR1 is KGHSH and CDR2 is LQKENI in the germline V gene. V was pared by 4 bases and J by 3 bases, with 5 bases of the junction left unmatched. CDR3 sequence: CASSQPGLAKETQYF. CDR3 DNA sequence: TGTGCCAGCTCACAGCCGGGACTAGCGAAAGAGACCCAGTACTTC.

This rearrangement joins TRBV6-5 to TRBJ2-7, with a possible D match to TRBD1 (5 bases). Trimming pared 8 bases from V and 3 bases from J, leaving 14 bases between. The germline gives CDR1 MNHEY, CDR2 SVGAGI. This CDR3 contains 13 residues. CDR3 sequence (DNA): TGTGCCAGCCTGACAGTTATTAACTACGAGCAGTACTTC. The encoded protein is CASLTVINYEQYF.

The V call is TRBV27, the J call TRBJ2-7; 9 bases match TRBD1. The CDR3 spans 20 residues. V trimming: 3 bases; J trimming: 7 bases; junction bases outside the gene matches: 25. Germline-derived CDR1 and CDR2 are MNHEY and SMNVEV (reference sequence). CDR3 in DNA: TGTGCCAGCAGTTTGGGGGGACCGGGACAGGGACTCTCATCCCCCGGGGAGCAGTACTTC. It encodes CASSLGGPGQGLSSPGEQYF.

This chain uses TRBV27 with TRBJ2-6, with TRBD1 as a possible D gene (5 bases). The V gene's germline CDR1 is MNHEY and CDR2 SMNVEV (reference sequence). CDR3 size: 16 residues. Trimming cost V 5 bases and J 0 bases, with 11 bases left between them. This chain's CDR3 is CASSPNRPSGANVLTF. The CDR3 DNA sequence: TGTGCCAGCAGTCCAAACAGGCCCTCTGGGGCCAACGTCCTGACTTTC.

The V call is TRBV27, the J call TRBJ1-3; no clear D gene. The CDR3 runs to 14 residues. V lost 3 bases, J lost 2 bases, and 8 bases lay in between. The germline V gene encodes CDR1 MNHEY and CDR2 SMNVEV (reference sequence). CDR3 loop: CASSFRAAGNTIYF. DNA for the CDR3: TGTGCCAGCAGTTTCCGGGCCGCTGGAAACACCATATATTTT.

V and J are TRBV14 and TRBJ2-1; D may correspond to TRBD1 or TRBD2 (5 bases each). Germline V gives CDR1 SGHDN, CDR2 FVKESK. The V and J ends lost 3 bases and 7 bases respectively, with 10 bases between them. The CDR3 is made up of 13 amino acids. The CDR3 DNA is TGTGCCAGCAGCCACGAATGGGGGAATGAGCAGTTCTTC. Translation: CASSHEWGNEQFF.

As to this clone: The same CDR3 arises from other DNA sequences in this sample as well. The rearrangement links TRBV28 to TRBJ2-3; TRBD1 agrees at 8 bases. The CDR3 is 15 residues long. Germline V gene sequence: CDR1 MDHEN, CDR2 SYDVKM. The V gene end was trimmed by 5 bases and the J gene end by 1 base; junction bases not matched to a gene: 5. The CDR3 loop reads CASSPGTGGTDTQYF. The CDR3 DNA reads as TGTGCCAGCAGTCCCGGGACAGGAGGCACAGATACGCAGTATTTT.

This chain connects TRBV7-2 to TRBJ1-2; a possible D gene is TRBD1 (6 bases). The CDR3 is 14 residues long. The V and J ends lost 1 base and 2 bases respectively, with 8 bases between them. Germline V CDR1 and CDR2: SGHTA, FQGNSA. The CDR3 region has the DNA TGTGCCAGCAGCTTAGATGGGACAAACTATGGCTACACCTTC. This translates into CASSLDGTNYGYTF.

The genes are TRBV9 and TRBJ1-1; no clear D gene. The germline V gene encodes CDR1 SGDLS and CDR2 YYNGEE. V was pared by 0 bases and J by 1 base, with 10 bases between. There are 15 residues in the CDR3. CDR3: CASSVGHLENTEAFF. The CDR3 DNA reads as TGTGCCAGCAGCGTAGGCCACCTGGAGAACACTGAAGCTTTCTTT.

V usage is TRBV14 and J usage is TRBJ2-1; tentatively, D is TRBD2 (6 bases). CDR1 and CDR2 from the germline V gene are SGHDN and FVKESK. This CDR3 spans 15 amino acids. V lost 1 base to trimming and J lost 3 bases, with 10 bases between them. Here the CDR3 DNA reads TGTGCCAGCAGCCAAGGTCAGGACTACTACAATGAGCAGTTCTTC. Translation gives CASSQGQDYYNEQFF.

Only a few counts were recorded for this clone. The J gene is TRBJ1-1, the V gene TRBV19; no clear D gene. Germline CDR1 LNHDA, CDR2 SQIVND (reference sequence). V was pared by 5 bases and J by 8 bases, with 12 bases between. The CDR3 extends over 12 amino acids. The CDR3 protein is CASSPRGLEAFF. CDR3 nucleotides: TGTGCCAGTAGTCCCCGCGGGCTAGAAGCTTTCTTT.

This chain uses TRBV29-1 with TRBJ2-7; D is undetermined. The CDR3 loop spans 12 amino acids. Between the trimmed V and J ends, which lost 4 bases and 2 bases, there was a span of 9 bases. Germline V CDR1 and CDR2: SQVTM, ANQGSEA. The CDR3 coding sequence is TGCAGCGTTGTGACCCAAGCCTACGAGCAGTACTTC. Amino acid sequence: CSVVTQAYEQYF.

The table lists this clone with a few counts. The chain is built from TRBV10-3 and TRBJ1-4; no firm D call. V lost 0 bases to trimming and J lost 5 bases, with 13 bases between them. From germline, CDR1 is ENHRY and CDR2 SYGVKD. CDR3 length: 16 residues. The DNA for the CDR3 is TGTGCCATCAGTGAGTCGCGGCAGCCAGCAAATGAAAAACTGTTTTTT. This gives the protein CAISESRQPANEKLFF.

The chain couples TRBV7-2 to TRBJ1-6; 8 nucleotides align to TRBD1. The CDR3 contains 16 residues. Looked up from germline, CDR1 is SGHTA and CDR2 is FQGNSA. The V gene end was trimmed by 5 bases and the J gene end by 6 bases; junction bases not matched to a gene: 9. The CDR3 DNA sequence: TGTGCCAGCAGCCCGCAGGGGGCGCGGAGTAATTCACCCCTCCACTTT. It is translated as CASSPQGARSNSPLHF. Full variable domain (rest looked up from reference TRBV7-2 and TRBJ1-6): GAGVSQSPSNKVTEKGKDVELRCDPISGHTALYWYRQSLGQGLEFLIYFQGNSAPDKSGLPSDRFSAERTGGSVSTLTIQRTQQEDSAVYLCASSPQGARSNSPLHFGNGTRLTVT.

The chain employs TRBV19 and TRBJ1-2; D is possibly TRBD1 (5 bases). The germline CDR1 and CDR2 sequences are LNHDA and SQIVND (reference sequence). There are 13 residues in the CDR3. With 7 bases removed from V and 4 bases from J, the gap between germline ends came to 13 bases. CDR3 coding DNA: TGTGCCAGTACCCCAGGGCCCGCCTATGGCTACACCTTC. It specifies CASTPGPAYGYTF.

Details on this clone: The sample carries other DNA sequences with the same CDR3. The CDR3 protein is CASSAGTSGYNEQFF. In nucleotides, the CDR3 is TGTGCCAGCAGCGCAGGGACTAGCGGATACAATGAGCAGTTCTTC. This chain connects TRBV2 to TRBJ2-1, with TRBD2 matching over 11 bases. The CDR3 contains 15 residues. Trimming at V came to 6 bases and at J to 4 bases, leaving 5 bases not matched to a gene. Germline CDR1 reads SNHLY; CDR2 reads FYNNEI.

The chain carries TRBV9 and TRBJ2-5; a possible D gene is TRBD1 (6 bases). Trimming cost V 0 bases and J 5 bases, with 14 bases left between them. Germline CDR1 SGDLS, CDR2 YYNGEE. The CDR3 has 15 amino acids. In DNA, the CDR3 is TGTGCCAGCAGCGTAGGGAATTACCAGGGGGAGACCCAGTACTTC. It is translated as CASSVGNYQGETQYF.

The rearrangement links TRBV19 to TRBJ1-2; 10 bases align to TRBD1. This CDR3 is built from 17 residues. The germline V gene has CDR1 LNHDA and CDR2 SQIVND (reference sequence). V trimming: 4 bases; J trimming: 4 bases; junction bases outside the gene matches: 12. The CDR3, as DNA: TGTGCCAGTAGTACCGCCGGGGACAGGGGCCCTTTCTATGGCTACACCTTC. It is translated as CASSTAGDRGPFYGYTF.